The 17 T cell receptor beta chains below all came from one sample that was sequenced in a study of blood T cells in healthy people across ages. The authors ran a second PCR of about 6 to 11 cycles using a sample-barcoded 5' primer and a J-beta primer mix. MiXCR, applied by TCRdb to the 5' RACE reads, yields one record per CDR3 protein. The sample has over 750,000 distinct CDR3 sequences, 20% to 25% seen once. These sequences were also reported in another study, on T cells of mothers and their children.

Sample: blood. Receptors originate from a boy between 10 and 17 years old in good health.

This clonotype was recorded a few times. This chain joins TRBV5-1 and TRBJ1-2; D not resolved. The germline CDR1 and CDR2 sequences are SGHRS and YFSETQ. The CDR3 length is 15 residues. Trimming removed 4 bases from V and 2 bases from J, with 15 bases in between. In DNA, the CDR3 is TGCGCCAGCAGCCCTCGACGGACCCTCAACTATGGCTACACCTTC. Amino acids: CASSPRRTLNYGYTF. The full variable domain, rest sourced from reference TRBV5-1 and TRBJ1-2, is KAGVTQTPRYLIKTRGQQVTLSCSPISGHRSVSWYQQTPGQGLQFLFEYFSETQRNKGNFPGRFSGRQFSNSRSEMNVSTLELGDSALYLCASSPRRTLNYGYTFGSGTRLTVV.

This clonotype turned up a few times. The V call is TRBV20-1, the J call TRBJ2-1; 10 nucleotides line up with TRBD2. V gave up 5 bases and J gave up 6 bases; unmatched junction bases: 22. There are 19 residues in the CDR3. Germline loops: CDR1 DFQATT, CDR2 SNEGSKA (reference sequence). CDR3 sequence reads: CSALKAGLAFHWDGNEQFF. CDR3 nucleotides: TGCAGTGCTCTCAAGGCGGGACTAGCGTTTCATTGGGATGGCAATGAGCAGTTCTTC.

In this sample, this clonotype turned up a few times. The chain joins TRBV5-1 to TRBJ2-1; D remains ambiguous. The CDR3 contains 13 residues. Germline-derived CDR1 and CDR2 are SGHRS and YFSETQ. V lost 3 bases and J 5 bases, leaving 9 bases between the germline ends. This CDR3 is CASSSIIDNEQFF. As DNA, the CDR3 is TGCGCCAGCAGCTCCATTATCGACAATGAGCAGTTCTTC. Complete variable domain (other parts from reference TRBV5-1 and TRBJ2-1): KAGVTQTPRYLIKTRGQQVTLSCSPISGHRSVSWYQQTPGQGLQFLFEYFSETQRNKGNFPGRFSGRQFSNSRSEMNVSTLELGDSALYLCASSSIIDNEQFFGPGTRLTVL.

The V call is TRBV7-2, the J call TRBJ2-2, with D perhaps TRBD1 (6 bases). Trimming stripped 6 bases from V and 5 bases from J, with 13 bases between. CDR1 SGHTA and CDR2 FQGNSA come from the germline V gene. The CDR3 length is 14 residues. The CDR3 bases are TGTGCCAGCAGAGTTGGGGGCCCAACCGGGGAGCTGTTTTTT. This translates into CASRVGGPTGELFF.

This clonotype was observed many times. This chain joins TRBV6-2 or TRBV6-3 and TRBJ2-5; 8 bases map to TRBD2. TRBJ2-7 matches the DNA end more closely, so the J call is doubtful. Germline assignment: CDR1 MNHEY and CDR2 SVGEGT. The CDR3 sequence is 13 residues long. The CDR3 sequence: CASRGGTGYEQYF. CDR3 in DNA: TGTGCCAGCCGGGGGGGGACTGGATACGAGCAGTACTTC.

The chain is built from TRBV7-9 and TRBJ2-1; D is unclear. V was shortened by 1 base and J by 3 bases, with 10 bases between the two germline ends. This CDR3 region has 15 residues. Germline CDR1 and CDR2: SEHNR and FQNEAQ (reference sequence). CDR3 coding DNA: TGTGCCAGCAGCTTAGAAGGCGTCGACTACAATGAGCAGTTCTTC. The encoded protein is CASSLEGVDYNEQFF.

This clonotype was picked up a small number of times. This chain uses TRBV20-1 with TRBJ2-7; the match to TRBD2 covers 9 bases. Germline V gene sequence: CDR1 DFQATT, CDR2 SNEGSKA (reference sequence). The CDR3 covers 13 residues. The junction had 6 bases not matched to a gene; V was cut back by 5 bases and J by 4 bases. CDR3 DNA sequence: TGCAGTGCTCTTAGCGGGAGTAAATACGAGCAGTACTTC. This codes for CSALSGSKYEQYF.

The chain couples TRBV20-1 to TRBJ1-1; the D gene is possibly TRBD1 (6 bases). The V gene lost 6 bases and the J gene lost 0 bases, with 14 bases spanning the gap. The germline gives CDR1 DFQATT, CDR2 SNEGSKA (reference sequence). The CDR3 contains 14 residues. CDR3 sequence: CSALLTGLNTEAFF. CDR3 in DNA: TGCAGTGCCCTTTTGACAGGTTTGAACACTGAAGCTTTCTTT.

J is TRBJ2-3 and V is TRBV20-1; the match to TRBD2 covers 9 bases. The germline V gene encodes CDR1 DFQATT and CDR2 SNEGSKA (reference sequence). The CDR3 has 16 residues. The junction had 7 bases not matched to a gene; V was cut back by 0 bases and J by 3 bases. The CDR3 is CSARDPAGGLTDTQYF. CDR3 coding DNA: TGCAGTGCTAGAGATCCCGCGGGAGGGTTAACAGATACGCAGTATTTT.

CDR3 residues: CASRPEFSYEQYF. The CDR3, as DNA: TGTGCCAGCAGACCTGAATTTAGCTACGAGCAGTACTTC. V usage is TRBV6-2 or TRBV6-3 and J usage is TRBJ2-7, with D hard to call. The germline V and J ends were trimmed by 6 bases and 3 bases, with 12 bases remaining between them. The CDR3 has 13 amino acids. Germline assignment: CDR1 MNHEY and CDR2 SVGEGT.

The CDR3 loop is CASRRTGSEETQYF. The CDR3 region has the DNA TGTGCCAGCAGGCGGACAGGGAGTGAAGAGACCCAGTACTTC. V is TRBV2 and J is TRBJ2-5, with 8 nucleotides matching TRBD1. This CDR3 is built from 14 residues. Trimming at V came to 6 bases and at J to 3 bases, leaving 6 bases not matched to a gene. Germline CDR1 and CDR2: SNHLY and FYNNEI.

The V and J genes are TRBV6-2 or TRBV6-3 and TRBJ2-5, with a tentative D call TRBD2 (5 bases). CDR1 is MNHEY and CDR2 is SVGEGT in the germline V gene. Trimming took 3 bases from V and 3 from J, leaving 14 bases between them. This CDR3 has 15 amino acids. CDR3 sequence: CASSYLTGEEETQYF. DNA for the CDR3: TGTGCCAGCAGTTATTTAACCGGGGAAGAAGAGACCCAGTACTTC.

The CDR3 bases are TGTGCCAGCAGTTACTTCGGCAGAGATGAAAAACTGTTTTTT. Translating gives CASSYFGRDEKLFF. J is TRBJ1-4 and V is TRBV6-6; the D is unclear. The germline V and J ends were trimmed by 1 base and 6 bases, with 9 bases remaining between them. The CDR3 runs to 14 residues. Germline V gene lookup returns CDR1 MNHNY and CDR2 SVGAGI (reference sequence).

The V gene is TRBV2, the J gene TRBJ2-5; 9 bases line up with TRBD2. The DNA end is a closer match to TRBJ2-1, so the J assignment may be wrong. Germline V gene data show CDR1 as SNHLY and CDR2 as FYNNEI. This CDR3 comprises 16 residues. CDR3 DNA: TGTGCCAGCAGTGAAGTCAGTCGAGCGGGGGGCAATGAGCAGTTCTTC. Its protein product is CASSEVSRAGGNEQFF.

About this clonotype itself: This sequence is one base from a far larger clone and is likely a read error. The rearrangement links TRBV13 to TRBJ2-5; no clear D. The CDR3 loop spans 11 amino acids. Germline V gene lookup returns CDR1 PRHDT and CDR2 FYEKMQ (reference sequence). The CDR3 region is CASSLEETRYF. DNA of the CDR3: TGTGCCAGCAGCTTAGAAGAGACCCGGTACTTC.

This clonotype occurred a few times. The J gene is TRBJ1-4, the V gene TRBV13, with D perhaps matching TRBD1 (5 bases). Per the germline V gene, CDR1 is PRHDT and CDR2 is FYEKMQ (reference sequence). Deletions cut 0 bases from V and 5 bases from J, with 10 bases between. The CDR3 contains 15 residues. The CDR3 protein is CASSLGRGYNEKLFF. Here the CDR3 DNA reads TGTGCCAGCAGCTTAGGTCGGGGCTACAATGAAAAACTGTTTTTT.

The sample holds a few counts of this clonotype. The V gene is TRBV5-1, the J gene TRBJ2-7; 9 nucleotides agree with TRBD1. Germline V gene lookup returns CDR1 SGHRS and CDR2 YFSETQ. V shed 6 bases, J shed 1 base, and the junction held 8 bases outside the gene matches. The CDR3 contains 15 residues. CDR3 bases: TGCGCCAGCAAGCGGACAGGGGATACTTCCTACGAGCAGTACTTC. It specifies CASKRTGDTSYEQYF.